This entry describes one T cell receptor (beta chain). These data originate in a study of technical replicates of blood from four donors. V trimming: 0 bases; J trimming: 3 bases; junction bases outside the gene matches: 4. In germline, CDR1 is SGDLS, CDR2 YYNGEE. The CDR3 has 15 amino acids. Libraries were prepared by immunoSEQ multiplex PCR; TCRdb keeps only in-frame clonotypes and omits some of them. The repertoire holds 75,000 to 100,000 clones, just under 95% seen once, with about 0.26% in the top ten. The sequencing sample was made of T cells isolated from PBMCs. This receptor was taken from a human donor in good health. J is TRBJ2-7 and V is TRBV9, with 9 bases identical to TRBD2. The CDR3 reads CASSVGSLAGYEQYF. CDR3 nucleotides: TGTGCCAGCAGCGTAGGCTCACTAGCGGGCTACGAGCAGTACTTC.